This T cell receptor (beta chain) was sequenced for a study of cytomegalovirus exposure and HLA in healthy donors. Study-wide points: Most of the CMV-associated TCR beta chains (in a later analysis) appeared to be HLA-restricted.

13 Jbeta primers and 60 Vbeta primers were used for the PCR. Repertoires were generated with immunoSEQ multiplex PCR, while TCRdb's copy carries only in-frame clones and drops some. The sample lists 70,000 to 95,000 clones, roughly four fifths seen once, with under 2% in the top ten. A word on this clone: Its antigen remains unidentified.

The CDR3 consists of 16 residues. The V gene's germline CDR1 is SGHRS and CDR2 YFSETQ. V lost 0 bases and J lost 5, with 12 bases in between. Specimen: PBMCs. The receptor's source is a woman between 25 and 40 years old in good health and CMV-seronegative. J is TRBJ1-6 and V is TRBV5-1; D perhaps matches TRBD1 (5 bases). The DNA for the CDR3 is TGCGCCAGCAGCTTGGCCCCGACAGAGGATAATTCACCCCTCCACTTT. This encodes CASSLAPTEDNSPLHF. The full variable domain, completed using reference TRBV5-1 and TRBJ1-6, is KAGVTQTPRYLIKTRGQQVTLSCSPISGHRSVSWYQQTPGQGLQFLFEYFSETQRNKGNFPGRFSGRQFSNSRSEMNVSTLELGDSALYLCASSLAPTEDNSPLHFGNGTRLTVT.